This entry lists 17 T cell receptor beta chains sequenced from one sample in a study of blood T cell repertoires in COVID-19. Profiled with immunoSEQ multiplex PCR; TCRdb holds only in-frame clones, not every one. The profile shows under 200,000 clones, approximately 82% of them singletons. The specimen sequenced was PBMCs or T cells enriched from blood (not recorded which). These receptors were obtained from a woman in her sixties or seventies with acute COVID-19.

The rearrangement links TRBV4-3 to TRBJ1-1, with D perhaps matching TRBD1 (5 bases). V was pared by 0 bases and J by 5 bases, with 13 bases between. This CDR3 has 15 amino acids. Per the germline V gene, CDR1 is LGHNA and CDR2 is YSLEER. The CDR3 spells CASSQDNGGRTEAFF. The CDR3 nucleotides read TGCGCCAGCAGCCAAGATAACGGGGGTAGGACTGAAGCTTTCTTT.

V gene TRBV11-2 combines with J gene TRBJ2-7, with a weak D call TRBD2 (6 bases). V was trimmed by 5 bases and J by 4 bases, leaving 6 bases between them. Germline CDR1 is SGHAT and CDR2 is FQNNGV. The CDR3 length is 11 residues. The CDR3 sequence is CASSRGYEQYV. The CDR3 DNA sequence: TGTGCCAGCAGCCGGGGGTACGAGCAGTACGTC.

The CDR3 protein is CASSLKGLNNEQFF. CDR3 DNA sequence: TGTGCCAGCAGCCTAAAGGGACTTAACAATGAGCAGTTCTTC. The chain links TRBV5-4 to TRBJ2-1; possibly TRBD2 for D (6 bases). Germline CDR1 is SGHNT and CDR2 is YYREEE (reference sequence). V dropped 4 bases and J dropped 5 bases, with 13 bases sitting between them. The CDR3 is 14 amino acids. The whole variable domain, filled in from reference TRBV5-4 and TRBJ2-1, reads ETGVTQSPTHLIKTRGQQVTLRCSSQSGHNTVSWYQQALGQGPQFIFQYYREEENGRGNFPPRFSGLQFPNYSSELNVNALELDDSALYLCASSLKGLNNEQFFGPGTRLTVL.

This chain uses TRBV6-2 or TRBV6-3 with TRBJ2-2; possibly TRBD2 for D (6 bases). Per germline, CDR1 MNHEY and CDR2 SVGEGT. The CDR3 spans 18 residues. Between the trimmed V and J ends, which lost 4 bases and 2 bases, there was a span of 20 bases. CDR3 protein: CASSLEGVRRRNTGELFF. Here the CDR3 DNA reads TGTGCCAGCAGTTTGGAGGGCGTGAGAAGGCGTAACACCGGGGAGCTGTTTTTT.

This chain joins TRBV14 and TRBJ2-7; 10 positions match TRBD2. Germline-derived CDR1 and CDR2 are SGHDN and FVKESK. The V gene end was trimmed by 6 bases and the J gene end by 1 base; junction bases not matched to a gene: 3. This CDR3 spans 14 amino acids. The CDR3 loop is CASRASGRSYEQYF. The DNA for the CDR3 is TGTGCCAGCAGGGCTAGCGGGAGATCCTACGAGCAGTACTTC.

J is TRBJ2-4 and V is TRBV4-2, with D possibly being TRBD2 (6 bases). This CDR3 spans 16 amino acids. Deletions cut 0 bases from V and 8 bases from J, with 17 bases between. Germline CDR1 is LGHNA and CDR2 is YNFKEQ. CDR3 in amino acids: CASSQEFLPPGDIQYF. CDR3 coding DNA: TGTGCCAGCAGCCAAGAATTTCTCCCGCCGGGGGACATTCAGTACTTC.

This chain links TRBV7-2 with TRBJ1-5; unclear D gene. This CDR3 spans 15 amino acids. With 5 bases removed from V and 6 bases from J, the gap between germline ends came to 17 bases. Germline-derived CDR1 and CDR2 are SGHTA and FQGNSA. CDR3: CASSPRYTGGQPQHF. The CDR3 DNA is TGTGCCAGCAGCCCCCGCTACACCGGAGGTCAGCCCCAGCATTTT.

For the CDR3, the DNA is TGTGCCAGCAGCAACACAGGGATCGGGGAGCTGTTTTTT. Its translation is CASSNTGIGELFF. The gene calls are TRBV7-2 and TRBJ2-2, with D possibly being TRBD1 (6 bases). This CDR3 is 13 amino acids long. V shed 5 bases and J shed 7 bases, with 11 bases lying between them. The germline CDR1 and CDR2 sequences are SGHTA and FQGNSA. Full variable domain (missing parts from reference TRBV7-2 and TRBJ2-2): GAGVSQSPSNKVTEKGKDVELRCDPISGHTALYWYRQSLGQGLEFLIYFQGNSAPDKSGLPSDRFSAERTGGSVSTLTIQRTQQEDSAVYLCASSNTGIGELFFGEGSRLTVL.

V and J are TRBV27 and TRBJ1-2; TRBD1 agrees at 9 bases. The germline gives CDR1 MNHEY, CDR2 SMNVEV (reference sequence). V dropped 3 bases and J dropped 7; count of bases not matched to a gene: 18. This CDR3 is built from 18 residues. In DNA, the CDR3 is TGTGCCAGCAGTTTCCGGCGGGGACAGGGCAGCTCTTCACGTGGCTACACCTTC. Residues: CASSFRRGQGSSSRGYTF.

The gene calls are TRBV9 and TRBJ2-5, with 11 bases that match TRBD1. Germline CDR1 reads SGDLS; CDR2 reads YYNGEE. The CDR3 is 16 amino acids. Trimming took 3 bases from V and 0 from J; bases not matched to a gene: 4. CDR3 coding DNA: TGTGCCAGCAGCGGAGGGGACAGGGGGTACCAAGAGACCCAGTACTTC. Translated, it gives CASSGGDRGYQETQYF.

The V gene is TRBV6-5, the J gene TRBJ1-2, with a weak D call TRBD1 (6 bases). The germline V gene has CDR1 MNHEY and CDR2 SVGAGI. V dropped 5 bases and J dropped 5 bases, with 18 bases sitting between them. The CDR3 length is 15 residues. This chain's CDR3 is CASSPGTMDKYGYTF. CDR3 sequence (DNA): TGTGCCAGCAGTCCCGGGACAATGGATAAGTATGGCTACACCTTC.

The chain links TRBV7-7 to TRBJ1-4, with TRBD1 as a possible D gene (6 bases). The CDR3 covers 14 residues. Germline lookup yields CDR1 SSHAT and CDR2 FNYEAQ (reference sequence). V was pared by 4 bases and J by 6 bases, with 12 bases between. This CDR3 is CASSSVQGDEKLFF. DNA for the CDR3: TGTGCCAGCAGCTCGGTACAGGGAGATGAAAAACTGTTTTTT.

The J gene is TRBJ2-7, the V gene TRBV7-8, with TRBD2 matching 9 bases. The V segment lost 6 bases and the J segment 6 bases; nucleotides outside the gene matches: 9. The CDR3 sequence is 14 residues long. CDR1 SGHVS and CDR2 FQNEAQ come from the germline V gene. The CDR3 DNA is TGTGCCAGCAGTCCGGGACTAGCTCAAATCGAGCAGTACTTC. Translation: CASSPGLAQIEQYF.

Here the CDR3 DNA reads TGTGCCAGTAGTATAGTGGGGCCCGGCAATCAGCCCCAGCATTTT. Translating it yields CASSIVGPGNQPQHF. The chain recombines TRBV19 with TRBJ1-5, with D maybe TRBD1 (5 bases). The V gene's germline CDR1 is LNHDA and CDR2 SQIVND (reference sequence). The V end was cut by 1 base, the J end by 2 bases, with 9 bases between. This CDR3 is 15 amino acids long. The full variable domain, its missing parts supplied by reference TRBV19 and TRBJ1-5, is DGGITQSPKYLFRKEGQNVTLSCEQNLNHDAMYWYRQDPGQGLRLIYYSQIVNDFQKGDIAEGYSVSREKKESFPLTVTSAQKNPTAFYLCASSIVGPGNQPQHFGDGTRLSIL.

This clone occurred a few times. Here the CDR3 reads CAISESITGKNYEQYF. CDR3 sequence (DNA): TGTGCCATCAGTGAGTCGATAACAGGAAAAAACTACGAGCAGTACTTC. This chain joins TRBV10-3 and TRBJ2-7, with D perhaps TRBD1 (5 bases). The CDR3 loop spans 16 amino acids. CDR1 is ENHRY and CDR2 is SYGVKD in the germline V gene. V shed 0 bases and J shed 3 bases, with 15 bases lying between them.

This rearrangement joins TRBV19 to TRBJ2-2; 8 bases line up with TRBD1. V lost 6 bases, J lost 7 bases, and 7 bases stayed unmatched. This CDR3 is built from 14 residues. CDR1 and CDR2 (germline): LNHDA, SQIVND (reference sequence). The CDR3, as DNA: TGTGCCAGTAGGACAGGGGATTATATCGGGGAGCTGTTTTTT. Protein sequence: CASRTGDYIGELFF.

The chain recombines TRBV24-1 with TRBJ2-7; D is undetermined. The CDR3 has 12 amino acids. Deletions cut 4 bases from V and 3 bases from J, with 6 bases between. Germline assignment: CDR1 KGHDR and CDR2 SFDVKD. The CDR3 nucleotides read TGTGCCACCAGTGAAGGAGACTACGAGCAGTACTTC. This sequence encodes CATSEGDYEQYF.